This T cell receptor (beta chain) was sequenced during a study of CD8+CD57+ T cells in acquired aplastic anemia. Study-wide context: Average DNA yield from sorted CD4+ and CD8+ cells was about 3 ug. Broader study findings: Roughly 27 sequences, all CD8+ CDR3, were shared between patients and controls.

Investigators profiled TCR beta VDJ and CDR3 from genomic DNA template. TCRdb reanalysed the reads using MiXCR and keeps one entry per CDR3 protein. This sample has approximately 380,000 distinct CDR3 sequences, with 55% to 70% found just once. The length of the CDR3 is 12 residues. Germline V gene lookup returns CDR1 SNHLY and CDR2 FYNNEI. V was shortened by 6 bases and J by 8 bases, with 11 bases between the two germline ends. As for this clonotype: Its specificity is not known.

The TCR originated in a human donor in good health, serving as a control. Source material: sorted CD4+, CD8+, or CD8+CD57+ T cells (not recorded which) from PBMCs. The chain joins TRBV2 to TRBJ2-1; D possibly corresponds to TRBD1 (6 bases). In DNA, the CDR3 is TGTGCCAGCAGCCCCTCAGGGGATGAGCAGTTCTTC. Translating gives CASSPSGDEQFF. Filled out from reference TRBV2 and TRBJ2-1, the complete variable domain reads EPEVTQTPSHQVTQMGQEVILRCVPISNHLYFYWYRQILGQKVEFLVSFYNNEISEKSEIFDDQFSVERPDGSNFTLKIRSTKLEDSAMYFCASSPSGDEQFFGPGTRLTVL.